The sequence of this T cell receptor (beta chain) was determined in a study of blood T cell repertoires in COVID-19. Study-level background: Specimens from acute and convalescent COVID-19 originated in the United States, Italy and Spain. T cells, B-cell-depleted T cells, or PBMCs provided the cDNA or gDNA that served as material.

Under the authors' procedure: The assay estimated nucleated cells by amplifying reference gene primers. Some clones are missing from TCRdb's copy, which holds only in-frame ones; the method was immunoSEQ multiplex PCR. The V and J calls and clone size were taken over from that table, and D and trimming were inferred from the DNA. The data contain roughly 250,000 clones, 70% to 85% of them seen just once; the ten biggest clones take up approximately 4.9%. Germline V gene lookup returns CDR1 SNHLY and CDR2 FYNNEI. This CDR3 has 15 amino acids. V was trimmed by 7 bases and J by 4 bases, leaving 19 bases between them.

The specimen sequenced was peripheral blood. The rearrangement joins TRBV2 to TRBJ1-2; perhaps TRBD1 as D (5 bases). This receptor was taken from a woman at least 80 years old with active or convalescent COVID-19. CDR3 in amino acids: CASNLQSGEIYGYTF. For the CDR3, the DNA is TGTGCCAGCAACCTCCAGTCGGGGGAAATCTATGGCTACACCTTC.